Listed here is a single TCR beta chain. What it binds is not known. The sample originates from a study of cytotoxic CD8 clonotypes in ibrutinib-treated CLL. About the research overall: The cohort had 10 to 12 relapsed/refractory and around 15 treatment-naive patients, 17 to 18 IGHV unmutated. The sample average was approximately 260,000 productive templates and fewer than 95,000 productive rearrangements. General study points: Baseline clonality was higher than in age-matched healthy donors and moved in step with circulating CD8+ T-cell counts. Clonality climbed at ibrutinib response, then dropped toward baseline at progression.

Assay: immunoSEQ multiplex PCR; the TCRdb copy retains only in-frame clones and omits some. The sample lists 29,000 or so clones, more than 65% occurring once. Trimming shortened V by 6 bases and J by 8 bases, and 20 bases separated the two germline ends. The CDR3 consists of 14 residues. Germline lookup yields CDR1 SGHTA and CDR2 FQGNSA. This clonotype was obtained from a human donor with chronic lymphocytic leukemia. This sequence joins TRBV7-2 and TRBJ2-7, with TRBD2 as a possible D gene (5 bases). The starting material was PBMCs, obtained after 24 months of ibrutinib treatment. The CDR3 DNA reads as TGTGCCAGCAGGGCCGGTCCGGGGTCGGGGAAGCAGTACTTC. It is translated as CASRAGPGSGKQYF. The full variable domain, rest sourced from reference TRBV7-2 and TRBJ2-7, is GAGVSQSPSNKVTEKGKDVELRCDPISGHTALYWYRQSLGQGLEFLIYFQGNSAPDKSGLPSDRFSAERTGGSVSTLTIQRTQQEDSAVYLCASRAGPGSGKQYFGPGTRLTVT.